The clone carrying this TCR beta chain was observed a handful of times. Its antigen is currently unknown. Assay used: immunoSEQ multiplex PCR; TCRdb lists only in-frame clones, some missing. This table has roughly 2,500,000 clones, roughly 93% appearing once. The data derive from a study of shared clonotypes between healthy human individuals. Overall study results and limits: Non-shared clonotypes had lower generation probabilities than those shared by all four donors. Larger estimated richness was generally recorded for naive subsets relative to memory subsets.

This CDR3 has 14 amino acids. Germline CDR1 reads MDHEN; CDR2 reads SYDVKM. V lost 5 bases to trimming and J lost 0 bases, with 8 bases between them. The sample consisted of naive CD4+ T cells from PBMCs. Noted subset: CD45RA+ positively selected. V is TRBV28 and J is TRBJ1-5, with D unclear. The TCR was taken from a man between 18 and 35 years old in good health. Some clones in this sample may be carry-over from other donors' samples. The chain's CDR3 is CASSRATSNQPQHF. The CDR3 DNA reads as TGTGCCAGCAGTCGGGCCACTAGCAATCAGCCCCAGCATTTT.